The present T cell receptor (beta chain) was sequenced within a study of glioma-infiltrating T cells. Study-level results: Tissue-blood divergence was below expectation in non-neoplastic patients, above in gliomas. Very few CDR3 sequences were shared between tissue and blood.

Trimming removed 0 bases from V and 11 bases from J, with 14 bases in between. Germline CDR1 reads LGHNA; CDR2 reads YSLEER. The CDR3 is made up of 14 amino acids. TCR alpha and beta CDR3 regions were amplified from RNA using iRepertoire nested multiplex PCR. Input was 100-400 ng of tissue mRNA or PBMC total RNA. TCRdb recomputed calls from the multiplex PCR reads with MiXCR, one row per CDR3 protein. Of approximately 120,000 distinct CDR3 sequences listed, 25% to 30% are singletons. This clonotype was seen repeatedly, ten times or more. Its antigen is currently unknown. The J gene is TRBJ2-4, the V gene TRBV4-3, with D uncertain. This TCR came from a human donor with low-grade glioma or glioblastoma, undergoing nonglioma brain surgery, or in good health (not recorded which). Sample: glioma tissue, nonneoplastic brain tissue, or PBMCs (not recorded which). Written as DNA, the CDR3 is TGCGCCAGCAGCCAAGATCGGAGCAGTGAGGTTCAGTACTTC. Translated, it gives CASSQDRSSEVQYF.